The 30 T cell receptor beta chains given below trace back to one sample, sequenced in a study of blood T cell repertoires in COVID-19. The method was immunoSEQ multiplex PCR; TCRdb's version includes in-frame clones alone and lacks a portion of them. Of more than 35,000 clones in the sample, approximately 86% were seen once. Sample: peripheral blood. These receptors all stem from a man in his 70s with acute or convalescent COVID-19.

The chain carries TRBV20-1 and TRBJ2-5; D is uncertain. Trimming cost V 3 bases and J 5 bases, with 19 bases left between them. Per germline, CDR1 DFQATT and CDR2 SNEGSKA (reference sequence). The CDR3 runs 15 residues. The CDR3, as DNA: TGCAGTGCTAGTGATATCTTTACCAATCGGGAGACCCAGTACTTC. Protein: CSASDIFTNRETQYF.

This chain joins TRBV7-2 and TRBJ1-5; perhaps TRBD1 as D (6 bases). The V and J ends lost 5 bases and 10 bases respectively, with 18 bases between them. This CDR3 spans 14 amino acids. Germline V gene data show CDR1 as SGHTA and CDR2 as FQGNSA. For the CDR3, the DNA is TGTGCCAGCAGCGCGTCGAACAGGGTTGGACCCCAGCATTTT. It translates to CASSASNRVGPQHF.

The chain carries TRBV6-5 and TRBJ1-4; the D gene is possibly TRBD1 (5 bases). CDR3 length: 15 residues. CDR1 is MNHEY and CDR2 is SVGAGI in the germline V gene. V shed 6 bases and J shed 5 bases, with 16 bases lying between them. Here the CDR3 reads CASSHVAGKNEKLFF. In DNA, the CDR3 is TGTGCCAGCAGCCACGTGGCAGGGAAGAATGAAAAACTGTTTTTT.

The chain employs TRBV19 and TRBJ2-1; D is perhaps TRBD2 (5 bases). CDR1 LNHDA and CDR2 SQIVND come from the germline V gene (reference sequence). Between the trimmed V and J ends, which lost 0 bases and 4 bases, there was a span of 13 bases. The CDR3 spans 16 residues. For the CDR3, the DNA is TGTGCCAGTAGTATAGATTCGGGATCCATGTACAATGAGCAGTTCTTC. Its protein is CASSIDSGSMYNEQFF.

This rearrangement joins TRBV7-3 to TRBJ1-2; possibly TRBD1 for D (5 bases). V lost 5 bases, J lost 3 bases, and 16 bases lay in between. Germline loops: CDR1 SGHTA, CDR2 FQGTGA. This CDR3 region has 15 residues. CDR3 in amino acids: CASSPNPGVYYGYTF. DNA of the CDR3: TGTGCCAGCAGCCCCAATCCGGGGGTTTACTATGGCTACACCTTC.

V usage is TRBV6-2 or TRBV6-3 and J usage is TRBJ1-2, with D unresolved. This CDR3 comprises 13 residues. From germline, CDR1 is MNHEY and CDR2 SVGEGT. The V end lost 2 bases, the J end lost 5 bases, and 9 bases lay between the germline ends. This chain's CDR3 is CASSYNNRYGYTF. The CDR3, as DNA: TGTGCCAGCAGTTACAACAACAGATATGGCTACACCTTC.

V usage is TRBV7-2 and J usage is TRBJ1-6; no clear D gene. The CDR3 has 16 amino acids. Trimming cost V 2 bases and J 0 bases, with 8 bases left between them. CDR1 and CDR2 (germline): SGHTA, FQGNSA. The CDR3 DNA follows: TGTGCCAGCAGCTTACGTCCGAGCTCCTATAATTCACCCCTCCACTTT. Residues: CASSLRPSSYNSPLHF.

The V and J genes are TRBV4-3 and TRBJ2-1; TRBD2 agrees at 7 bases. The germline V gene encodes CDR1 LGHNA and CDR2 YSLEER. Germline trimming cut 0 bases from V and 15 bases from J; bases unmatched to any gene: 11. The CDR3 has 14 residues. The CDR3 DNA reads TGCGCCAGCAGCCAAGATTCAAGCGGGATCGGTCGGTTCTTC. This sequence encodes CASSQDSSGIGRFF.

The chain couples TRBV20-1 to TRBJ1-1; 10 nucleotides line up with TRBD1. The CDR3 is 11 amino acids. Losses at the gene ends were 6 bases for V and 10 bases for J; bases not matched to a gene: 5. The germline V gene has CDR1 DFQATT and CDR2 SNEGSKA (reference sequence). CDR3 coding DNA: TGCAGTGCCGACAGGGGGCAGGGAGCTTTCTTT. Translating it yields CSADRGQGAFF.

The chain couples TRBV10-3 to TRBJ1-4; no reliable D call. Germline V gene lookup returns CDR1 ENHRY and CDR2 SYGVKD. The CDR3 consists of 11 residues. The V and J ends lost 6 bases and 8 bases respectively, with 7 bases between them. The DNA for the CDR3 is TGTGCCATCAGCGGAGGAGAAAAACTGTTTTTT. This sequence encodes CAISGGEKLFF.

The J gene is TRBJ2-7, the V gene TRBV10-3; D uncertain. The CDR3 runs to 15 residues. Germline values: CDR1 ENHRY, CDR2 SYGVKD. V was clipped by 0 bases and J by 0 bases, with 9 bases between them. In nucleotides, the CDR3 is TGTGCCATCAGTGAGTCGGCCCAGAACTCCTACGAGCAGTACTTC. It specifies CAISESAQNSYEQYF.

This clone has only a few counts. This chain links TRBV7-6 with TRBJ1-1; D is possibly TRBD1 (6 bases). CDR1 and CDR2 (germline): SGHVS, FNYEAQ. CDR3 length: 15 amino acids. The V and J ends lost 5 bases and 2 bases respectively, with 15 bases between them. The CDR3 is CASSLTPDSNTEAFF. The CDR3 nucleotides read TGTGCCAGCAGCCTTACGCCGGACAGTAACACTGAAGCTTTCTTT.

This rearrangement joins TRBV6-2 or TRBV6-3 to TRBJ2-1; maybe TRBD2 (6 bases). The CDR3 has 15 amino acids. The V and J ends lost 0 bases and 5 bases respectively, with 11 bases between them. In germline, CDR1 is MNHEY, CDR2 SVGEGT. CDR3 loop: CASSYSRDSHNEQFF. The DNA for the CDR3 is TGTGCCAGCAGTTACTCGAGGGACTCACACAATGAGCAGTTCTTC.

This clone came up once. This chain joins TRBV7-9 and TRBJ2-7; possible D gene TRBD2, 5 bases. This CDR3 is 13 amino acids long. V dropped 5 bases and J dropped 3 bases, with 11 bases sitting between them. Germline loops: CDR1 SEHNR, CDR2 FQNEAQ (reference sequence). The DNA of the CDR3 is TGTGCCAGCAGCCACCGGACTGACTACGAGCAGTACTTC. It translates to CASSHRTDYEQYF.

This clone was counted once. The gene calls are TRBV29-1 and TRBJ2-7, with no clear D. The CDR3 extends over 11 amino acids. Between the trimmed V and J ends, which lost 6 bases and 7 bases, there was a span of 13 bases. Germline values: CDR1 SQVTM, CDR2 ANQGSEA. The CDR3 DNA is TGCAGCGTGCGGAGCTCCTTTGAGCAGTACTTC. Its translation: CSVRSSFEQYF.

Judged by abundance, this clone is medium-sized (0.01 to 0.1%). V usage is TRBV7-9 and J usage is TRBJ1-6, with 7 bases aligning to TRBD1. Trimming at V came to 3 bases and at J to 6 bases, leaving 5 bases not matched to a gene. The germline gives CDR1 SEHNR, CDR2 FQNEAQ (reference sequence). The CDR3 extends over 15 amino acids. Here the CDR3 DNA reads TGTGCCAGCAGCTTGTGGGACAGACGTAATTCACCCCTCCACTTT. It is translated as CASSLWDRRNSPLHF.

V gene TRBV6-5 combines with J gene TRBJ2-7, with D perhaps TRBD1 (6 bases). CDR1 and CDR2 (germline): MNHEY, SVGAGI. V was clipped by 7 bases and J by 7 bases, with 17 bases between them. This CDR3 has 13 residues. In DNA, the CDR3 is TGTGCCAGCACCCAAGGGGGTACGGGAGAGCAGTACTTC. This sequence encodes CASTQGGTGEQYF.

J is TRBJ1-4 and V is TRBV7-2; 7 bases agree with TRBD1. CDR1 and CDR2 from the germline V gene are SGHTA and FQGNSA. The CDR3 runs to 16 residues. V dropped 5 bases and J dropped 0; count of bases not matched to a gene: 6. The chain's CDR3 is CASSVQGGTTNEKLFF. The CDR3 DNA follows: TGTGCCAGCAGCGTCCAGGGGGGAACAACTAATGAAAAACTGTTTTTT. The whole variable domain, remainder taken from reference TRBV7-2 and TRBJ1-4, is GAGVSQSPSNKVTEKGKDVELRCDPISGHTALYWYRQSLGQGLEFLIYFQGNSAPDKSGLPSDRFSAERTGGSVSTLTIQRTQQEDSAVYLCASSVQGGTTNEKLFFGSGTQLSVL.

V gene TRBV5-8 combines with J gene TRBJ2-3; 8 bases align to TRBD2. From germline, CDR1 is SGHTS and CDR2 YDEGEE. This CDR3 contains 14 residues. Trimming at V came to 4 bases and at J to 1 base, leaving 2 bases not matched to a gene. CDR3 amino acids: CASSQTSGTDTQYF. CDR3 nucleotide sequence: TGTGCCAGCAGCCAGACTAGCGGCACAGATACGCAGTATTTT.

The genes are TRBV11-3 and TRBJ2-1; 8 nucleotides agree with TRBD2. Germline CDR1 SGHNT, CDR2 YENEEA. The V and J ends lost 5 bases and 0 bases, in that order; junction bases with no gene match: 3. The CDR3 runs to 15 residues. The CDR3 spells CASSLLAGSYNEQFF. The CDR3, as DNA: TGTGCCAGCAGCCTCCTAGCGGGCTCCTACAATGAGCAGTTCTTC.

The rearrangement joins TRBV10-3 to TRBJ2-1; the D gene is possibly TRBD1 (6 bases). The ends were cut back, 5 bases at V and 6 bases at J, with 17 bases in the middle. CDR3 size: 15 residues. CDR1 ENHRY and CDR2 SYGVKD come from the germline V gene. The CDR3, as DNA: TGTGCCATCAGTACCAGGGGCACAGGTGGCAATGAGCAGTTCTTC. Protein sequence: CAISTRGTGGNEQFF.

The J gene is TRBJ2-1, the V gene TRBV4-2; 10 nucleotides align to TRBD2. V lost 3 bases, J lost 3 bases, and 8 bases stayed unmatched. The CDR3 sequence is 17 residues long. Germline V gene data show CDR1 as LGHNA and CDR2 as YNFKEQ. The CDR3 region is CASSQHPGTSDYNEQFF. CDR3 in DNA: TGTGCCAGCAGCCAGCATCCCGGGACTAGCGACTACAATGAGCAGTTCTTC.

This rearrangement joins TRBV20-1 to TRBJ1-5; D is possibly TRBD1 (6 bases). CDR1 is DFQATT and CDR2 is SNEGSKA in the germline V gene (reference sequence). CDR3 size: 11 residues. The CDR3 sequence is CRTGGNQPQHF. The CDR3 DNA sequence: TGCAGGACAGGTGGCAATCAGCCCCAGCATTTT.

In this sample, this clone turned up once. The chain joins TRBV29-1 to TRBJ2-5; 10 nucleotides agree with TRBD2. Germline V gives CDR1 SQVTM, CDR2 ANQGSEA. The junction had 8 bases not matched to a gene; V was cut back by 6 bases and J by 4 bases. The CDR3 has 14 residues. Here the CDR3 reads CSVPEASGRETQYF. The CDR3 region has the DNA TGCAGCGTCCCCGAAGCTAGCGGGAGAGAGACCCAGTACTTC.

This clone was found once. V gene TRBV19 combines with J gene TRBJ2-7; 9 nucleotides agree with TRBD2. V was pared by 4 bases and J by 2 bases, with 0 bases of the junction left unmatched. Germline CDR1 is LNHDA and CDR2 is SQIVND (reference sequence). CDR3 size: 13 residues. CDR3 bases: TGTGCCAGTAGTACTAGCGGGGCCTACGAGCAGTACTTC. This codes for CASSTSGAYEQYF.

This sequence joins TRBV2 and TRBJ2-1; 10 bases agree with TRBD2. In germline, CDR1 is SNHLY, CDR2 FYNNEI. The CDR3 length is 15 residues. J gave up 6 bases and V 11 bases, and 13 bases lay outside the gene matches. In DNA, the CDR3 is TGTGCCGGGGCGAGTCTAGCGGGAGCCCCCAATGAGCAGTTCTTC. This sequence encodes CAGASLAGAPNEQFF.

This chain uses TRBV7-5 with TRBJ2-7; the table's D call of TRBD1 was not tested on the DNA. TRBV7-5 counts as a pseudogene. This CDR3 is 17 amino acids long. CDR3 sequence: CARSSKRPIQGTYEQYF. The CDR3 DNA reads TGTGCCAGAAGCTCAAAACGGCCCATCCAGGGTACCTACGAGCAGTACTTC.

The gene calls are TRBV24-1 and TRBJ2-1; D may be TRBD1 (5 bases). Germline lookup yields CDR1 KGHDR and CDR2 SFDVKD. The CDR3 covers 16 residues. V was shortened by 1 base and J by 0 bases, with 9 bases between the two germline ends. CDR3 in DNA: TGTGCCACCAGTGATTTCGGTCAGGGCTCCTACAATGAGCAGTTCTTC. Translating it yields CATSDFGQGSYNEQFF.

CDR3 nucleotide sequence: TGTGCCAGTAGGGGCAGGGGGACCGACGAGCAGTACTTC. Encoded protein: CASRGRGTDEQYF. This rearrangement joins TRBV19 to TRBJ2-7, with 7 bases aligning to TRBD1. This CDR3 region has 13 residues. V trimming: 6 bases; J trimming: 5 bases; junction bases outside the gene matches: 7. CDR1 and CDR2 (germline): LNHDA, SQIVND (reference sequence). The variable domain in full, with the rest retrieved from reference TRBV19 and TRBJ2-7, is DGGITQSPKYLFRKEGQNVTLSCEQNLNHDAMYWYRQDPGQGLRLIYYSQIVNDFQKGDIAEGYSVSREKKESFPLTVTSAQKNPTAFYLCASRGRGTDEQYFGPGTRLTVT.

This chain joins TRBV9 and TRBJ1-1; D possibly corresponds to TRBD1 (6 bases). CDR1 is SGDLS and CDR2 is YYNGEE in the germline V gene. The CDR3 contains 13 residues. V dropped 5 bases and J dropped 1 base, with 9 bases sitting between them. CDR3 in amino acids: CASSQGQNTEAFF. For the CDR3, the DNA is TGTGCCAGCAGTCAGGGACAGAACACTGAAGCTTTCTTT.